The sequence of this T cell receptor (beta chain) was determined in a study of cytomegalovirus exposure and HLA in healthy donors. Study results and limitations: In a later analysis, at a false discovery rate of 0.05, about 17,000 TCR beta sequences matched HLA alleles. The classifier was said to identify cytomegalovirus status with high specificity and sensitivity. The study flagged around 160 TCR beta chains as cytomegalovirus-associated.

V gave up 7 bases and J gave up 5 bases, with 22 bases separating them. CDR1 is SGHRS and CDR2 is YFSETQ in the germline V gene. The CDR3 consists of 15 residues. In the PCR, 60 Vbeta and 13 Jbeta primers were used. Generated by immunoSEQ multiplex PCR, the TCRdb table keeps only in-frame clones and is missing some. The profile shows fewer than 80,000 clones, 67% of them singletons. Comment on this clone: Its antigen is undetermined.

J is TRBJ2-7 and V is TRBV5-1; D possibly corresponds to TRBD1 (5 bases). The specimen was PBMCs. This TCR came from a woman in her forties or fifties in good health and CMV-seropositive. Here the CDR3 reads CASSGQNSGSDEQYF. The CDR3 DNA reads as TGCGCCAGCTCTGGACAAAATAGTGGGTCGGACGAGCAGTACTTC.